This T cell receptor (beta chain) was captured by sequencing in a study of blood T cell repertoires in COVID-19. The overall study: Sample material is recorded as cDNA or gDNA derived from T cells, B-cell-depleted T cells, or PBMCs.

Profiling relied on immunoSEQ multiplex PCR, and the TCRdb table lists in-frame clones only, not all of them. The sample shows about 200,000 clones, about 82% of them seen only once. V gave up 10 bases and J gave up 2 bases, with 15 bases separating them. The CDR3 is 13 residues long. Germline loops: CDR1 SGHDT, CDR2 YYEEEE. This clone has more than one count but fewer than ten. The rearrangement links TRBV5-6 to TRBJ1-1; D gene unclear. This TCR derives from a woman older than 75 with acute or convalescent COVID-19. The sequenced sample consisted of peripheral blood. The CDR3 region is CAGRARGNTEAFF. The CDR3 DNA is TGTGCCGGTAGAGCGCGGGGAAACACTGAAGCTTTCTTT.